The clone carrying this TCR beta chain came up many times. Its antigen remains unidentified. This sample was taken from a study of Graves' ophthalmopathy and Graves' hyperthyroidism. About the study: Hyperthyroidism counted as stable given no ophthalmopathy within 18 months of follow-up.

V trimming: 5 bases; J trimming: 2 bases; junction bases outside the gene matches: 4. Germline CDR1 reads SQVTM; CDR2 reads ANQGSEA. The CDR3 contains 13 residues. Study-level results: A model of 13 signatures distinguished ophthalmopathy from stable hyperthyroidism at around 90% sensitivity and 70% to 84% specificity. Detection in blood was also observed for most expanded thyroid clonotypes above 0.001 frequency.

RNA served as the template for amplifying TCR beta CDR3 regions. RT-PCR in the first round used HTBI primers; a second-round multiplex PCR followed. In TCRdb, the multiplex PCR reads were re-called with MiXCR into one record per CDR3 protein. The sample has around 1,200,000 distinct CDR3 sequences; about 36% are singletons. This TCR was recovered from an adult man with Graves' hyperthyroidism. The rearrangement links TRBV29-1 to TRBJ2-5; TRBD1 agrees at 8 bases. The sequencing sample was made of peripheral blood or thyroid tissue (not recorded which). The DNA for the CDR3 is TGCAGCGTTCCACAGGGGGGACAAGAGACCCAGTACTTC. Translation: CSVPQGGQETQYF. The full variable domain, rest sourced from reference TRBV29-1 and TRBJ2-5, is SAVISQKPSRDICQRGTSLTIQCQVDSQVTMMFWYRQQPGQSLTLIATANQGSEATYESGFVIDKFPISRPNLTFSTLTVSNMSPEDSSIYLCSVPQGGQETQYFGPGTRLLVL.